This T cell receptor beta chain is drawn from a study of CD8 T cells in ankylosing spondylitis. Study outcomes and limitations: Earlier work had already found some motif variants in reactive arthritis synovial fluid and blood. Blood of patients with ankylosing spondylitis appeared to be characterized by a TCR beta motif of about eight highly homologous variants. Reportedly, matched ankylosing spondylitis synovial fluid was significantly enriched for disease-linked clones.

Judged by abundance, this clonotype is medium-sized (0.01 to 0.1%). Its antigen is unidentified. Looked up from germline, CDR1 is SGDLS and CDR2 is YYNGEE. V lost 4 bases and J lost 7, with 14 bases in between. CDR3 length equals 13 residues. Generation of TCR beta libraries employed quantitative 5'-RACE incorporating molecular barcodes. TCRdb re-called the 5' RACE reads with MiXCR, one entry per CDR3 protein. Here the sample spans about 25,000 distinct CDR3 sequences, 2% to 3% being singletons. V gene TRBV9 combines with J gene TRBJ1-2; D possibly corresponds to TRBD1 (5 bases). The specimen was blood, either unsorted or a sorted T cell fraction (not recorded which). This clonotype originated in a female donor with ankylosing spondylitis or in good health (not recorded which). The DNA for the CDR3 is TGTGCCAGCAGCAGCCCCGGGGCAGGTGGCTACACCTTC. Encoded protein: CASSSPGAGGYTF.